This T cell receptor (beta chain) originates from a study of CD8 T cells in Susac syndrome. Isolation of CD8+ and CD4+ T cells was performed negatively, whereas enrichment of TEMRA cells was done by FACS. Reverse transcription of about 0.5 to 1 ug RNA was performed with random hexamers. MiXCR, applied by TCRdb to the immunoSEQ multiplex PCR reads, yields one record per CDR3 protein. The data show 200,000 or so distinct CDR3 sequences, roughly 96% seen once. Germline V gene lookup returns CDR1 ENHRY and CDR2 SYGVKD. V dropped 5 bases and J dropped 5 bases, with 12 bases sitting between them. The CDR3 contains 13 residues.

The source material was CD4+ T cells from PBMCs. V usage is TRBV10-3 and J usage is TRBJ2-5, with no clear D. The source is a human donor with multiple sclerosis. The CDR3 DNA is TGTGCCATCAGTACCAGGAACGGGGAGACCCAGTACTTC. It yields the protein CAISTRNGETQYF.